One and the same sample provided the 5 T cell receptor beta chains below, sequenced in a study of post-analysis software for immune sequencing data. Study-level findings and limits: Patients had higher frequencies than controls of roughly 5 TRBV segments, including TRBV5-6, TRBV5-1 and TRBV20-1.

Unique molecular identifiers were carried by the TCR beta cDNA libraries. One entry per CDR3 protein, called by TCRdb with MiXCR from the PCR reads. This table holds fewer than 850,000 distinct CDR3 sequences, about 27% found once. These TCRs' antigens remain unknown. Sequenced sample: blood. The receptors here all came from a girl aged 5 to 17 with multiple sclerosis.

The chain has TRBV11-2 and TRBJ2-7; D is perhaps TRBD2 (6 bases). Trimming removed 5 bases from V and 0 bases from J, with 14 bases in between. This CDR3 comprises 15 residues. Germline CDR1 SGHAT, CDR2 FQNNGV. CDR3 sequence reads: CASSGRVADSYEQYF. The CDR3 nucleotides are TGTGCCAGCAGCGGGCGGGTAGCGGACTCCTACGAGCAGTACTTC.

Comments on this clonotype: One base away lies a much larger clone, so this may be a sequencing read error. This sequence joins TRBV29-1 and TRBJ2-5; TRBD1 agrees at 10 bases. Per germline, CDR1 SQVTM and CDR2 ANQGSEA. This CDR3 region has 13 residues. V trimming: 8 bases; J trimming: 11 bases; junction bases outside the gene matches: 14. The CDR3 region is CSTGQGDGNEQYF. The CDR3 DNA follows: TGCAGCACAGGACAGGGGGACGGCAATGAGCAGTACTTC.

With regard to this clonotype: An end of the junction differs from the germline gene, which may be a read error. The V gene is TRBV6-6, the J gene TRBJ1-6, with D unresolved. The germline CDR1 and CDR2 sequences are MNHNY and SVGAGI (reference sequence). The CDR3 consists of 15 residues. CDR3 sequence reads: CACSDGQDWGSPLHF. Here the CDR3 DNA reads TGTGCCTGCAGTGACGGCCAGGACTGGGGTTCACCCCTCCACTTT.

The chain recombines TRBV20-1 with TRBJ2-1, with 8 bases fitting TRBD2. The length of the CDR3 is 16 residues. Trimming removed 2 bases from V and 1 base from J; junction bases left unmatched: 7. The germline CDR1 and CDR2 sequences are DFQATT and SNEGSKA (reference sequence). CDR3 bases: TGCAGTGCTAGACCCCTGGCGGGAGGTTCCTACAATGAGCAGTTCTTC. Its protein is CSARPLAGGSYNEQFF.

The sample holds a few counts of this clonotype. This chain links TRBV5-1 with TRBJ2-3; D tentatively reads TRBD1 or TRBD2 (5 bases each). This CDR3 is 16 amino acids long. V was cut by 4 bases and J by 1 base, with 16 bases left in between. Germline assignment: CDR1 SGHRS and CDR2 YFSETQ. The CDR3 sequence: CASSPRVVGRTDTQYF. DNA for the CDR3: TGCGCCAGCAGCCCCCGGGTAGTGGGACGCACAGATACGCAGTATTTT.